A single sample gave rise to the 11 T cell receptor beta chains below, sequenced in a study of lymphopenia after photon versus proton radiotherapy (dated by TCRdb to between 2018 and 2020). Preparation of the library involved the immunoSEQ multiplex PCR assay. In its TCRdb copy, this immuneACCESS table keeps in-frame sequences only and misses some clones. Where compared with another copy, unresolved V genes explain less than half of these, and the others have no known cause. The sample data list tens of thousands of clones, and approximately 84% of these were observed just once. The top ten constitute 2.1% of the sample. The material was peripheral blood, obtained from a patient treated with proton-based radiotherapy. All receptors come from a man aged 60-69 years with pancreatic cancer.

For the CDR3, the DNA is TGTGCCAGCACCAAGGGAAGGAATTCACCCCTCCACTTT. Translating gives CASTKGRNSPLHF. J is TRBJ1-6 and V is TRBV2; no reliable D call. Trimming removed 7 bases at V and 7 bases at J, with 11 bases between. The CDR3 spans 13 residues. Germline CDR1 and CDR2: SNHLY and FYNNEI.

Only one count was recorded for this clone. V gene TRBV7-8 combines with J gene TRBJ2-7, with 7 bases aligning to TRBD2. V trimming: 2 bases; J trimming: 7 bases; junction bases outside the gene matches: 14. Germline CDR1 SGHVS, CDR2 FQNEAQ. This CDR3 spans 16 amino acids. CDR3 sequence reads: CASSLMSGAGAGEQYF. As DNA, the CDR3 is TGTGCCAGCAGCTTAATGTCCGGGGCGGGAGCGGGAGAGCAGTACTTC.

This chain connects TRBV29-1 to TRBJ2-1, with TRBD2 matching 10 bases. The germline CDR1 and CDR2 sequences are SQVTM and ANQGSEA. The CDR3 is 13 residues long. V lost 4 bases, J lost 10 bases, and 7 bases stayed unmatched. CDR3 residues: CSVGNLAGEEQFF. The DNA for the CDR3 is TGCAGCGTTGGTAATCTAGCGGGAGAGGAGCAGTTCTTC.

The rearrangement uses TRBV28 and TRBJ2-7; 7 positions agree with TRBD1. CDR1 is MDHEN and CDR2 is SYDVKM in the germline V gene. The CDR3 totals 17 residues. V dropped 6 bases and J dropped 2; count of bases not matched to a gene: 16. For the CDR3, the DNA is TGTGCCAGCAGCTCGATGTTTGCCCACAGGGGTCCCTACGAGCAGTACTTC. This encodes CASSSMFAHRGPYEQYF.

The chain uses TRBV2 and TRBJ2-7, with D unresolved. The germline V and J ends were trimmed by 1 base and 0 bases, with 10 bases remaining between them. CDR1 is SNHLY and CDR2 is FYNNEI in the germline V gene. The CDR3 runs 15 residues. CDR3 region: CASSEERHYSYEQYF. The CDR3 DNA reads TGTGCCAGCAGTGAAGAGAGACACTACTCCTACGAGCAGTACTTC. Drawing the rest from reference TRBV2 and TRBJ2-7, the complete variable domain is EPEVTQTPSHQVTQMGQEVILRCVPISNHLYFYWYRQILGQKVEFLVSFYNNEISEKSEIFDDQFSVERPDGSNFTLKIRSTKLEDSAMYFCASSEERHYSYEQYFGPGTRLTVT.

The chain has TRBV6-4 and TRBJ1-1; D possibly corresponds to TRBD1 (6 bases). The germline V and J ends were trimmed by 1 base and 6 bases, with 9 bases remaining between them. There are 13 residues in the CDR3. Germline lookup yields CDR1 MRHNA and CDR2 SNTAGT. CDR3 DNA: TGTGCCAGCAGTGACTATCCAGGGGCTGAAGCTTTCTTT. Amino acids: CASSDYPGAEAFF.

V is TRBV7-9 and J is TRBJ2-1; D remains unclear. CDR3 length equals 11 residues. V was pared by 7 bases and J by 8 bases, with 9 bases between. CDR1 and CDR2 (germline): SEHNR, FQNEAQ (reference sequence). DNA of the CDR3: TGTGCCAGCATCACCCGGGATGAGCAGTTCTTC. This codes for CASITRDEQFF.

The genes are TRBV7-2 and TRBJ1-5, with a weak D call TRBD1 (6 bases). CDR3 length: 13 residues. Germline CDR1 reads SGHTA; CDR2 reads FQGNSA. Trimming removed 2 bases from V and 7 bases from J, with 9 bases in between. CDR3 loop: CASSLLDRQPQHF. The CDR3 DNA reads TGTGCCAGCAGCTTATTAGACAGGCAGCCCCAGCATTTT.

This clone was observed once. V gene TRBV18 combines with J gene TRBJ2-7; D may match TRBD1 or TRBD2 (6 bases each). This CDR3 has 16 amino acids. Germline CDR1 is KGHSH and CDR2 is LQKENI. Trimming took 0 bases from V and 4 from J, leaving 16 bases between them. The CDR3 sequence is CASSPPSTGRKYEQYF. CDR3 nucleotides: TGTGCCAGCTCACCACCAAGCACAGGGAGGAAGTACGAGCAGTACTTC.

A few counts support this clone. The gene calls are TRBV11-2 and TRBJ2-2; maybe TRBD1 (6 bases). The V end was cut by 5 bases, the J end by 1 base, with 11 bases between. The CDR3 loop spans 15 amino acids. Germline-derived CDR1 and CDR2 are SGHAT and FQNNGV. The CDR3 DNA reads TGTGCCAGCAGCAAGCTGACAGGGAACACCGGGGAGCTGTTTTTT. Its protein is CASSKLTGNTGELFF.

The V call is TRBV30, the J call TRBJ2-7; a weak D match, TRBD2 (5 bases). The V gene's germline CDR1 is GTSNPN and CDR2 SVGIG (reference sequence). Trimming stripped 3 bases from V and 5 bases from J, with 17 bases between. The CDR3 extends over 14 amino acids. The CDR3, as DNA: TGTGCCTGGAGAAACGGACTTGGGCCCAACGAGCAGTACTTC. Protein: CAWRNGLGPNEQYF.